Presented here are 5 T cell receptor beta chains from one specimen sequenced in a study of CD8 T cells in ankylosing spondylitis. Whole-study results and caveats: Blood of patients with ankylosing spondylitis appeared to be characterized by a TCR beta motif of fewer than 10 highly homologous variants.

Their target antigens are unknown. TCRdb re-called the 5' RACE reads with MiXCR, one entry per CDR3 protein. Among fewer than 500,000 distinct CDR3 sequences listed, more than 25% were seen once. Sequenced input: blood, either unsorted or a sorted T cell fraction (not recorded which). These receptors were obtained from a male donor with ankylosing spondylitis.

Only a few counts were recorded for this clonotype. The chain carries TRBV24-1 and TRBJ2-1; maybe TRBD1 (5 bases). This CDR3 has 16 amino acids. The germline V gene has CDR1 KGHDR and CDR2 SFDVKD. V gave up 0 bases and J gave up 2 bases, with 10 bases separating them. The CDR3 protein is CATSDLRAGTYNEQFF. The CDR3 coding sequence is TGTGCCACCAGTGATTTGAGGGCAGGGACCTACAATGAGCAGTTCTTC.

This clonotype has a handful of counts. The genes are TRBV6-5 and TRBJ1-4; D unclear. Trimming left V 0 bases short and J 1 base short, with 12 bases between. The germline V gene encodes CDR1 MNHEY and CDR2 SVGAGI. The CDR3 is made up of 17 amino acids. The DNA for the CDR3 is TGTGCCAGCAGTTACTCGAGCTGGACGGAAACTAATGAAAAACTGTTTTTT. Translation: CASSYSSWTETNEKLFF.

This clonotype has more than one count but fewer than ten. The chain combines TRBV5-1 with TRBJ2-7; 7 nucleotides agree with TRBD1. The V and J ends lost 5 bases and 2 bases, in that order; junction bases with no gene match: 10. The CDR3 spans 15 residues. CDR1 and CDR2 from the germline V gene are SGHRS and YFSETQ. The CDR3 region is CASSNRGISAYEQYF. CDR3 DNA sequence: TGCGCCAGCAGTAACAGGGGAATATCGGCCTACGAGCAGTACTTC. The variable domain in full, with the rest retrieved from reference TRBV5-1 and TRBJ2-7, is KAGVTQTPRYLIKTRGQQVTLSCSPISGHRSVSWYQQTPGQGLQFLFEYFSETQRNKGNFPGRFSGRQFSNSRSEMNVSTLELGDSALYLCASSNRGISAYEQYFGPGTRLTVT.

The rearrangement joins TRBV19 to TRBJ2-3; 10 bases align to TRBD2. The CDR3 spans 16 residues. Germline V gene sequence: CDR1 LNHDA, CDR2 SQIVND (reference sequence). V gave up 3 bases and J gave up 2 bases; unmatched junction bases: 5. The CDR3: CASSMIAGGSTDTQYF. The DNA for the CDR3 is TGTGCCAGTAGTATGATAGCGGGAGGATCCACAGATACGCAGTATTTT.

This clonotype was detected a few times. This rearrangement joins TRBV10-2 to TRBJ2-1, with 10 bases aligning to TRBD1. Germline V gene data show CDR1 as WSHSY and CDR2 as SAAADI. V was pared by 1 base and J by 7 bases, with 4 bases of the junction left unmatched. The CDR3 length is 15 residues. This CDR3 is CASSEWTGGRNEQFF. CDR3 DNA sequence: TGCGCCAGCAGTGAGTGGACAGGGGGACGAAATGAGCAGTTCTTC.